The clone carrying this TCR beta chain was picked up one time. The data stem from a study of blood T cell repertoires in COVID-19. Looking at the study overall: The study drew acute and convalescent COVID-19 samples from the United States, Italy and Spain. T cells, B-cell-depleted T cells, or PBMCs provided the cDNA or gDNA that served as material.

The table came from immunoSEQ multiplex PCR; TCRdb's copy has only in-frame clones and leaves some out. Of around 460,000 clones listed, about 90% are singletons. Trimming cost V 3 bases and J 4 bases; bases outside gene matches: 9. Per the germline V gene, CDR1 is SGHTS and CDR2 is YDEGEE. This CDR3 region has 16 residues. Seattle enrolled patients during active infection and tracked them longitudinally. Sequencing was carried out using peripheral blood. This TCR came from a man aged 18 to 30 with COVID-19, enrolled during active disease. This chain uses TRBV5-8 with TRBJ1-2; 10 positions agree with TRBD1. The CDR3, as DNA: TGTGCCAGCAGCTACCGACAGGGGGCGGCTGTCTATGGCTACACCTTC. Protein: CASSYRQGAAVYGYTF. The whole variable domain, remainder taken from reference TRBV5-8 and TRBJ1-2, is EAGVTQSPTHLIKTRGQQATLRCSPISGHTSVYWYQQALGLGLQFLLWYDEGEERNRGNFPPRFSGRQFPNYSSELNVNALELEDSALYLCASSYRQGAAVYGYTFGSGTRLTVV.